Following are 17 T cell receptor beta chains from one sample sequenced in a study of blood T cell repertoires in COVID-19. Only in-frame clones appear in the TCRdb table, and some are missing; sequencing was by immunoSEQ multiplex PCR. The sample contains some 100,000 clones, approximately 89% of which appear only once. Sequencing was done on a sample of peripheral blood. These TCRs come from a woman in her 30s with acute or convalescent COVID-19.

The CDR3 loop is CASSVPGQGFLEQFF. As DNA, the CDR3 is TGCGCCAGCAGCGTTCCGGGACAGGGGTTTCTTGAGCAGTTCTTC. The gene calls are TRBV4-1 and TRBJ2-1; 10 nucleotides line up with TRBD1. The germline CDR1 and CDR2 sequences are MGHRA and YSYEKL. This CDR3 is built from 15 residues. V gave up 5 bases and J gave up 9 bases; unmatched junction bases: 10.

V and J are TRBV7-2 and TRBJ1-2, with a possible D match to TRBD1 (6 bases). The CDR3 runs 13 residues. The V gene lost 3 bases and the J gene lost 5 bases, with 10 bases spanning the gap. Germline CDR1 and CDR2: SGHTA and FQGNSA. In DNA, the CDR3 is TGTGCCAGCAGCTTTGGGGGGGCGTATGGCTACACCTTC. As protein: CASSFGGAYGYTF.

The chain joins TRBV5-1 to TRBJ2-7; tentatively, D is TRBD1 (6 bases). From germline, CDR1 is SGHRS and CDR2 YFSETQ. This CDR3 has 12 residues. V was shortened by 4 bases and J by 5 bases, with 10 bases between the two germline ends. The CDR3 coding sequence is TGCGCCAGCAGCACGACAGGTAACGAGCAGTACTTC. This encodes CASSTTGNEQYF.

This clone occurred once. V is TRBV6-5 and J is TRBJ1-4; maybe TRBD1 (5 bases). This CDR3 is built from 15 residues. Germline V gives CDR1 MNHEY, CDR2 SVGAGI. Trimming left V 5 bases short and J 0 bases short, with 10 bases between. CDR3 in amino acids: CASSPGFTTNEKLFF. The CDR3 coding sequence is TGTGCCAGCAGTCCAGGGTTCACAACTAATGAAAAACTGTTTTTT.

V is TRBV6-2 or TRBV6-3 and J is TRBJ2-7; 10 bases match TRBD1. CDR1 is MNHEY and CDR2 is SVGEGT in the germline V gene. V lost 5 bases to trimming and J lost 0 bases; unmatched junction nucleotides: 7. CDR3 length: 16 amino acids. The CDR3 DNA is TGTGCCAGCAGTAGAAGACAGGGGGCCTCCTCCTACGAGCAGTACTTC. Protein: CASSRRQGASSYEQYF.

The chain uses TRBV12-3 or TRBV12-4 and TRBJ1-2; D unresolved. CDR3 size: 12 residues. Trimming shortened V by 6 bases and J by 2 bases, and 7 bases separated the two germline ends. The CDR3 sequence: CASRQQNYGYTF. The CDR3 coding sequence is TGTGCCAGCAGACAGCAAAACTATGGCTACACCTTC.

The chain carries TRBV2 and TRBJ1-1; 7 positions match TRBD1. This CDR3 is 16 amino acids long. V shed 8 bases, J shed 1 base, and the junction held 13 bases outside the gene matches. CDR1 SNHLY and CDR2 FYNNEI come from the germline V gene. CDR3 nucleotide sequence: TGTGCCAGCTCACTGACAGGGTACTTTACGAACACTGAAGCTTTCTTT. It encodes CASSLTGYFTNTEAFF.

The chain employs TRBV5-8 and TRBJ1-4; no definite D call. The V end lost 0 bases, the J end lost 10 bases, and 4 bases lay between the germline ends. The CDR3 consists of 11 residues. The germline CDR1 and CDR2 sequences are SGHTS and YDEGEE. The CDR3 sequence is CASSLGGKLFF. The CDR3 DNA reads as TGTGCCAGCAGCTTGGGAGGAAAACTGTTTTTT.

V is TRBV5-4 and J is TRBJ2-1; D possibly corresponds to TRBD2 (8 bases). CDR1 and CDR2 (germline): SGHNT, YYREEE (reference sequence). The CDR3 runs to 16 residues. V was cut by 4 bases and J by 7 bases, with 21 bases left in between. Here the CDR3 reads CASSPGGTVLSNEQFF. The DNA for the CDR3 is TGTGCCAGCAGCCCGGGGGGGACAGTTTTGTCAAATGAGCAGTTCTTC.

The chain is built from TRBV10-2 and TRBJ2-1, with D possibly TRBD2 on 7 matching bases. The CDR3 loop spans 14 amino acids. The germline gives CDR1 WSHSY, CDR2 SAAADI. Trimming pared 8 bases from V and 4 bases from J, leaving 15 bases between. CDR3 loop: CASLPGGSYNEQFF. The CDR3 DNA reads TGCGCCAGCCTCCCGGGGGGCTCTTACAATGAGCAGTTCTTC.

Details on this clone: One junction end disagrees with the germline gene, perhaps due to a read error. The chain recombines TRBV4-2 with TRBJ1-2; the D is unclear. Germline values: CDR1 LGHNA, CDR2 YNFKEQ. The CDR3 has 14 amino acids. Written as DNA, the CDR3 is TGTGTCAGCAGCCCGGGATTGATGAACTATGGCTACACCTTC. Amino acids: CVSSPGLMNYGYTF.

The rearrangement joins TRBV11-2 to TRBJ2-1; the match to TRBD1 covers 8 bases. Germline loops: CDR1 SGHAT, CDR2 FQNNGV. V lost 0 bases to trimming and J lost 6 bases; unmatched junction nucleotides: 4. This CDR3 spans 15 amino acids. CDR3 protein: CASSLDSTGANEQFF. CDR3 in DNA: TGTGCCAGCAGCTTAGACTCGACAGGGGCCAATGAGCAGTTCTTC.

The chain recombines TRBV28 with TRBJ1-6; D is possibly TRBD1 (6 bases). The V end lost 5 bases, the J end lost 5 bases, and 10 bases lay between the germline ends. CDR3 length: 14 amino acids. CDR1 and CDR2 from the germline V gene are MDHEN and SYDVKM. The CDR3 DNA reads as TGTGCCAGCAGTCAGGACAGTGATAATTCACCCCTCCACTTT. Encoded protein: CASSQDSDNSPLHF.

The chain combines TRBV21-1 with TRBJ1-1; the D segment call TRBD1 is taken from the table without a DNA check. TRBV21-1 is an annotated pseudogene. The CDR3 spans 13 residues. The DNA of the CDR3 is TGTGCCAGCAGCTCTACAGGGGCAACTGAAGCTTTCTTT. Translated, it gives CASSSTGATEAFF.

This chain connects TRBV5-1 to TRBJ2-7, with a weak D call TRBD1 (6 bases). Germline lookup yields CDR1 SGHRS and CDR2 YFSETQ. Trimming cost V 3 bases and J 4 bases, with 14 bases left between them. The CDR3 loop spans 14 amino acids. The CDR3 DNA reads as TGCGCCAGCAGCTCACAGGGCCGGTATTACGAGCAGTACTTC. Translating gives CASSSQGRYYEQYF.

The chain combines TRBV6-5 with TRBJ1-2; D may be TRBD1 (5 bases). Deletions cut 1 base from V and 2 bases from J, with 8 bases between. The CDR3 covers 14 residues. Germline V gene sequence: CDR1 MNHEY, CDR2 SVGAGI. For the CDR3, the DNA is TGTGCCAGCAGTTACTTAACAGGCAACTATGGCTACACCTTC. Amino acids: CASSYLTGNYGYTF.

The V gene is TRBV7-2, the J gene TRBJ2-7, with TRBD1 as a possible D gene (5 bases). The CDR3 loop spans 14 amino acids. CDR1 is SGHTA and CDR2 is FQGNSA in the germline V gene. The V gene lost 5 bases and the J gene lost 5 bases, with 16 bases spanning the gap. The CDR3 bases are TGTGCCAGCAGCGAGGTGGACATCCGGGACGAGCAGTACTTC. Protein sequence: CASSEVDIRDEQYF.